This TCR beta chain was found in a study of cytomegalovirus exposure and HLA in healthy donors. PCR was performed using 60 Vbeta and 13 Jbeta primers. Produced via immunoSEQ multiplex PCR; TCRdb's table is partial and in-frame only. The repertoire has some 96,000 clones, about 72% of them found once; the top ten carry under 20%. Findings of the study overall: In vitro assays verified that three CMV-associated chains recognized CMV antigens specifically. Fewer N-insertions (relative to the roughly 660-donor mean) were reportedly seen in an Asian-associated ancestry cluster in a later analysis.

Germline CDR1 reads MGHRA; CDR2 reads YSYEKL. V was pared by 8 bases and J by 6 bases, with 13 bases of the junction left unmatched. CDR3 length: 16 amino acids. Concerning this clone: Its target is unknown.

Sequences were obtained from PBMCs. The chain links TRBV4-1 to TRBJ2-3; TRBD2 aligns across 11 bases. The receptor was derived from a woman aged 60-75 years in good health and CMV-seropositive. The chain's CDR3 is CASGLLSGGAGDTQYF. CDR3 nucleotide sequence: TGCGCCAGCGGACTACTTAGCGGGGGGGCGGGGGATACGCAGTATTTT.